This TCR beta chain was identified in a study of monozygotic twins with inflammatory bowel disease. General observations from the study: T cell subtypes that differed could not be told apart. Immunosuppressive treatments differing between patients may have added repertoire variability. Healthy co-twins exceeded IBD patients in TCRbeta diversity as measured by inverse Simpson.

As regards this clonotype: The antigen is unknown.

Using TCRalpha and TCRbeta cDNA, the researchers carried out two nested PCRs that lasted 16 and 9 cycles. Reanalyzing the 5' RACE reads, TCRdb keeps one entry per CDR3 protein, without DNA. The sample is made up of 350,000 to 400,000 distinct CDR3 sequences, and the top ten hold roughly 2.6% of it. The sequencing sample was made of blood. This clonotype originated in a human donor with ulcerative colitis or Crohn's disease, or a healthy co-twin of an affected twin (not recorded which).

The CDR3 sequence is CASSPGANTGELFF. The chain has TRBV11-2 and TRBJ2-2; TCRdb's D call, TRBD1, is unchecked because there is no DNA. The germline gives CDR1 SGHAT, CDR2 FQNNGV. The CDR3 totals 14 residues.